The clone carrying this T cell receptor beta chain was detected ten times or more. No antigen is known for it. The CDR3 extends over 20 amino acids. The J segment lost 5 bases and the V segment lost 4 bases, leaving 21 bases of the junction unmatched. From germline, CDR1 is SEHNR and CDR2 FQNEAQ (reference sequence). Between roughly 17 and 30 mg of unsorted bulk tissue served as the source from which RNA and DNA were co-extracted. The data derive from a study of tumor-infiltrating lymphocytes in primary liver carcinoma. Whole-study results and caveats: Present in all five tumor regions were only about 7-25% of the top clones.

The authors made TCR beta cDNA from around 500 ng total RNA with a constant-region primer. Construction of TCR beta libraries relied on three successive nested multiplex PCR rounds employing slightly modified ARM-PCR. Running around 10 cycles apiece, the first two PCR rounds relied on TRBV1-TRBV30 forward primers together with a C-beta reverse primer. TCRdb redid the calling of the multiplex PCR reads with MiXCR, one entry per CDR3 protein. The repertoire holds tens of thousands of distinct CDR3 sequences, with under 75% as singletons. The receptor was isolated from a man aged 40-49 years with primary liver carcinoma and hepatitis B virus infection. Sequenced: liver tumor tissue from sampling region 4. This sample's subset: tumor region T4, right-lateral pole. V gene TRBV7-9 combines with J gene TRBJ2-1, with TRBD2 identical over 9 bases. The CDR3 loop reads CASSSPSGTSRRFSNNEQFF. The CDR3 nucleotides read TGTGCCAGCAGCTCCCCCTCCGGGACTAGCAGGAGGTTTTCTAACAATGAGCAGTTCTTC. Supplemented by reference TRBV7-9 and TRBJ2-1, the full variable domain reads DTGVSQNPRHKITKRGQNVTFRCDPISEHNRLYWYRQTLGQGPEFLTYFQNEAQLEKSRLLSDRFSAERPKGSFSTLEIQRTEQGDSAMYLCASSSPSGTSRRFSNNEQFFGPGTRLTVL.